Detailed here is one T cell receptor (beta chain). The table came from immunoSEQ multiplex PCR; TCRdb's copy has only in-frame clones and leaves some out. The table includes approximately 60,000 clones, approximately 90% detected once. The record originates from a study of control samples from healthy donors and cancer patients. Germline V gene data show CDR1 as SGHRS and CDR2 as YFSETQ. The V and J ends lost 4 bases and 3 bases, in that order; junction bases with no gene match: 8. The CDR3 length is 15 residues. The gene calls are TRBV5-1 and TRBJ1-2, with 8 positions matching TRBD1. Sequencing was done on a sample of PBMCs. The sequence was obtained from a woman in her 50s with colorectal cancer. CDR3 sequence (DNA): TGCGCCAGCAGCCCGGACCGGGACAGGTACTATGGCTACACCTTC. Amino acid sequence: CASSPDRDRYYGYTF.